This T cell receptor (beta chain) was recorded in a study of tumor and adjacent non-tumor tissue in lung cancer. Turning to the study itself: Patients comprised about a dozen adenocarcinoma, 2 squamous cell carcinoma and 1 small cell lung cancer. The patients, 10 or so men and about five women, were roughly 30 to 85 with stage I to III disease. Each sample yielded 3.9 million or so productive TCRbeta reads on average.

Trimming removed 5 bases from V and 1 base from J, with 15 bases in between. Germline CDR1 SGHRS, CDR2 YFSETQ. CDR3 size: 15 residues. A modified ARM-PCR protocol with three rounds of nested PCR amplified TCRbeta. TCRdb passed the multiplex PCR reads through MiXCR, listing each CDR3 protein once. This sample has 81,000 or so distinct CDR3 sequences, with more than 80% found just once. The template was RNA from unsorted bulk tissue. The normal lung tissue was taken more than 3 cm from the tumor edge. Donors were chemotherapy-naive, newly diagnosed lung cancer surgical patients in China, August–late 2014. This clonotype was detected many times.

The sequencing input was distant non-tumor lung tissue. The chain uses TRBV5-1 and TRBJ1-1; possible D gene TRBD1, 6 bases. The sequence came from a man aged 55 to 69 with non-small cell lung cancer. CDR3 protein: CASRRDGTPNTEAFF. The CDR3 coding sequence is TGCGCCAGCAGGAGAGACGGGACACCGAACACTGAAGCTTTCTTT.